The 18 T cell receptor beta chains below all came from one sample that was sequenced in a study of post-analysis software for immune sequencing data. General study results and limits: There were four or five TRBV segments more frequent in patients than controls, and TRBV5-6, TRBV5-1 and TRBV20-1 were among them.

Sequencing libraries made from TCR beta cDNA carried unique molecular identifiers. MiXCR, run by TCRdb on the PCR reads, gives a single entry per CDR3 protein. The repertoire holds around 180,000 distinct CDR3 sequences, with 25% to 35% as singletons. Antigens of these TCRs are unknown. The sample consisted of blood. These receptors were collected from a girl between 5 and 17 years old with multiple sclerosis.

As to this clonotype: The junction does not match germline at one end; this may be a read error. This chain connects TRBV12-3 or TRBV12-4 to TRBJ2-3, with D tentatively TRBD2 (5 bases). There are 12 residues in the CDR3. The CDR3 nucleotides read TGTGCCGGCAGTTTCGGGGAAGATACGCAGTATTTT. Amino acids: CAGSFGEDTQYF.

The table lists this clonotype with many counts. V is TRBV10-3 and J is TRBJ2-1; D call uncertain. V was shortened by 6 bases and J by 7 bases, with 10 bases between the two germline ends. Per germline, CDR1 ENHRY and CDR2 SYGVKD. The CDR3 sequence is 12 residues long. CDR3 DNA sequence: TGTGCCATCAGCTGGACCGAAAATGAGCAGTTCTTC. Translation gives CAISWTENEQFF.

CDR3 nucleotides: TGTGCCAGCAGCTTATATCCTAGCGGGATGGGGGGAGATACGCAGTATTTT. Translated, it gives CASSLYPSGMGGDTQYF. The chain joins TRBV7-8 to TRBJ2-3; 9 nucleotides match TRBD2. The CDR3 totals 17 residues. V lost 2 bases and J lost 5; bases outside the gene matches: 11. The germline gives CDR1 SGHVS, CDR2 FQNEAQ. Combining the CDR3 with reference TRBV7-8 and TRBJ2-3 gives the whole variable domain GAGVSQSPRYKVAKRGQDVALRCDPISGHVSLFWYQQALGQGPEFLTYFQNEAQLDKSGLPSDRFFAERPEGSVSTLKIQRTQQEDSAVYLCASSLYPSGMGGDTQYFGPGTRLTVL.

This clonotype was counted between two and nine times. The gene calls are TRBV4-1 and TRBJ1-1; 7 bases map to TRBD1. J was trimmed by 3 bases and V by 2 bases; bases with no gene match: 18. The CDR3 spans 19 residues. Germline CDR1 reads MGHRA; CDR2 reads YSYEKL. CDR3 sequence (DNA): TGCGCCAGCAGCCAAAGCATTCAGGGGGGAGGGTTTGCGTACACTGAAGCTTTCTTT. Translating gives CASSQSIQGGGFAYTEAFF.

V and J are TRBV28 and TRBJ2-3, with no clear D. Germline loops: CDR1 MDHEN, CDR2 SYDVKM. CDR3 length: 14 amino acids. The CDR3 here is CVSRTTGSTDTQYF. The CDR3 DNA reads as TGTGTCAGTCGCACGACGGGTAGCACAGATACGCAGTATTTT.

The J gene is TRBJ2-5, the V gene TRBV5-1, with 10 bases aligning to TRBD2. Germline lookup yields CDR1 SGHRS and CDR2 YFSETQ. The ends lost 4 bases at V and 2 bases at J; junction bases unmatched: 5. This CDR3 region has 15 residues. This CDR3 is CASSPRTSGQETQYF. The CDR3 nucleotides read TGCGCCAGCAGCCCCAGGACTAGCGGTCAAGAGACCCAGTACTTC.

Many counts were recorded for this clonotype. The rearrangement joins TRBV12-3 or TRBV12-4 to TRBJ2-3, with TRBD1 matching over 8 bases. V shed 1 base, J shed 5 bases, and the junction held 5 bases outside the gene matches. This CDR3 spans 15 amino acids. The CDR3 coding sequence is TGTGCCAGCAGTTTAGGGACAGGGTTTGGAGATACGCAGTATTTT. It encodes CASSLGTGFGDTQYF.

A word on this clonotype: An end of the junction differs from the germline gene, which may be a read error. V gene TRBV10-3 combines with J gene TRBJ2-7, with 10 bases identical to TRBD1. CDR1 is ENHRY and CDR2 is SYGVKD in the germline V gene. The CDR3 loop spans 16 amino acids. CDR3 nucleotides: TGTGCCATCAGCGAGTACGGGACAGGGGAAATGAATGAGCAGTACTTC. Its translation: CAISEYGTGEMNEQYF.

The sample holds a few counts of this clonotype. The chain carries TRBV4-2 and TRBJ1-1; D uncertain. The CDR3 contains 15 residues. Deletions cut 0 bases from V and 0 bases from J, with 8 bases between. Germline V gives CDR1 LGHNA, CDR2 YNFKEQ. CDR3 sequence reads: CASSQEDRLNTEAFF. CDR3 in DNA: TGTGCCAGCAGCCAAGAGGACCGACTGAACACTGAAGCTTTCTTT.

This chain uses TRBV14 with TRBJ1-1; D not resolved. Trimming left V 4 bases short and J 0 bases short, with 12 bases between. The V gene's germline CDR1 is SGHDN and CDR2 FVKESK. CDR3 length: 15 amino acids. The CDR3 here is CASSPYRPMNTEAFF. The CDR3, as DNA: TGTGCCAGCAGCCCTTACCGACCCATGAACACTGAAGCTTTCTTT.

On this clonotype itself: This sequence may be a read error, since a much larger clone differs from it by one base. The V gene is TRBV6-5, the J gene TRBJ1-2; TRBD1 aligns across 9 bases. The CDR3 totals 12 residues. V dropped 6 bases and J dropped 6; count of bases not matched to a gene: 2. Germline V CDR1 and CDR2: MNHEY, SVGAGI. The CDR3 region has the DNA TGTGCCAGCAGAGGGACAGGGAATGGCTACACCTTC. This translates into CASRGTGNGYTF.

This clonotype was observed once. DNA of the CDR3: TGCAGTACTGGAGATCCCGGGGCTAGTTGGGAGACCCAGTACTTC. It specifies CSTGDPGASWETQYF. This chain joins TRBV20-1 and TRBJ2-5; D is perhaps TRBD1 or TRBD2 (5 bases each). Per the germline V gene, CDR1 is DFQATT and CDR2 is SNEGSKA (reference sequence). V lost 8 bases and J lost 5, with 24 bases in between. The CDR3 runs to 15 residues.

This clonotype was detected ten times or more. The gene calls are TRBV7-9 and TRBJ2-3; D is ambiguous. The CDR3 extends over 12 amino acids. With 3 bases removed from V and 4 bases from J, the gap between germline ends came to 5 bases. From germline, CDR1 is SEHNR and CDR2 FQNEAQ (reference sequence). CDR3 protein: CASSFGPDTQYF. CDR3 sequence (DNA): TGTGCCAGCAGCTTTGGTCCAGATACGCAGTATTTT.

Only a few counts were recorded for this clonotype. J is TRBJ1-2 and V is TRBV3-1; the D gene is possibly TRBD1 (5 bases). The CDR3 is 16 residues long. Germline CDR1 and CDR2: LGHDT and YNNKEL (reference sequence). The V end was cut by 0 bases, the J end by 4 bases, with 15 bases between. The DNA for the CDR3 is TGTGCCAGCAGCCAAGACCGTTGGGGCAGGTCCTATGGCTACACCTTC. This sequence encodes CASSQDRWGRSYGYTF.

CDR3 protein: CSAKGGGRNYEQYF. The CDR3 DNA sequence: TGCAGCGCCAAGGGAGGTGGACGGAATTACGAGCAGTACTTC. This rearrangement joins TRBV29-1 to TRBJ2-5, with TRBD2 as a possible D gene (6 bases). The end of the DNA is better explained by TRBJ2-7, so the J call may be wrong. CDR1 SQVTM and CDR2 ANQGSEA come from the germline V gene. The CDR3 extends over 14 amino acids.

This clonotype is labeled as medium-sized (0.01 to 0.1%). The chain links TRBV4-1 to TRBJ1-5; D remains ambiguous. CDR3 length: 14 amino acids. From germline, CDR1 is MGHRA and CDR2 YSYEKL. Trimming pared 0 bases from V and 8 bases from J, leaving 11 bases between. The CDR3 loop is CASSQEGSFEPQHF. CDR3 sequence (DNA): TGCGCCAGCAGCCAAGAGGGAAGCTTTGAGCCCCAGCATTTT.

This clonotype appeared a few times. The chain carries TRBV28 and TRBJ1-1, with D hard to call. CDR1 is MDHEN, CDR2 SYDVKM, per germline. V was shortened by 2 bases and J by 1 base, with 5 bases between the two germline ends. This CDR3 region has 13 residues. The CDR3 loop is CASSLVQNTEAFF. Written as DNA, the CDR3 is TGTGCCAGCAGTTTAGTACAGAACACTGAAGCTTTCTTT.

The table lists this clonotype with many counts. The chain carries TRBV9 and TRBJ2-1; unclear D gene. CDR1 and CDR2 from the germline V gene are SGDLS and YYNGEE. Trimming cost V 0 bases and J 7 bases, with 11 bases left between them. The CDR3 loop spans 14 amino acids. CDR3 sequence: CASSVAPLFNEQFF. The DNA for the CDR3 is TGTGCCAGCAGCGTAGCTCCCCTTTTTAATGAGCAGTTCTTC.